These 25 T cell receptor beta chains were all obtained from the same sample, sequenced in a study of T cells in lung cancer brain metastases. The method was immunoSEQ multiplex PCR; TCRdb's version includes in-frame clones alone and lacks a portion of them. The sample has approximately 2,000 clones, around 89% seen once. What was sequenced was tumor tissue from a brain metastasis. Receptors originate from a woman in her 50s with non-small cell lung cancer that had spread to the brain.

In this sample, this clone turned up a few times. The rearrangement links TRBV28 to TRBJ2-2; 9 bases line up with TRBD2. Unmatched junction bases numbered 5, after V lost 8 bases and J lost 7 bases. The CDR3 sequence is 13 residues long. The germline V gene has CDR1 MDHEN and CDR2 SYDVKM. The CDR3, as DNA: TGTGCCAGCCTTGCGGGGGGGCACGGGGAGCTGTTTTTT. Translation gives CASLAGGHGELFF.

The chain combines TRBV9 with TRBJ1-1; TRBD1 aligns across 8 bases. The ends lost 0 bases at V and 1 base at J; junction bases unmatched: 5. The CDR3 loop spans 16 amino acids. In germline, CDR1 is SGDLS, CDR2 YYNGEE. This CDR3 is CASSVGGGTGNTEAFF. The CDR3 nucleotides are TGTGCCAGCAGCGTAGGAGGCGGGACAGGGAACACTGAAGCTTTCTTT. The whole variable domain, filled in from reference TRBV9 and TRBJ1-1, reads DSGVTQTPKHLITATGQRVTLRCSPRSGDLSVYWYQQSLDQGLQFLIQYYNGEERAKGNILERFSAQQFPDLHSELNLSSLELGDSALYFCASSVGGGTGNTEAFFGQGTRLTVV.

CDR3: CASSFRRGETQYF. In DNA, the CDR3 is TGTGCCAGCAGCTTTCGCAGGGGCGAGACCCAGTACTTC. V usage is TRBV13 and J usage is TRBJ2-5, with D tentatively TRBD1 (6 bases). V was shortened by 3 bases and J by 5 bases, with 10 bases between the two germline ends. The CDR3 length is 13 residues. The germline V gene encodes CDR1 PRHDT and CDR2 FYEKMQ (reference sequence).

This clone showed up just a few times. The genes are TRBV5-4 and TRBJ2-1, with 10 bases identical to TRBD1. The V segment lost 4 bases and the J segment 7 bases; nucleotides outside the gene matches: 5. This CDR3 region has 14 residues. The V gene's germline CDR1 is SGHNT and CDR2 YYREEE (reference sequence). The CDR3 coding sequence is TGTGCCAGCAGCCGGGACAGGGGTCGGAATGAGCAGTTCTTC. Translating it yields CASSRDRGRNEQFF.

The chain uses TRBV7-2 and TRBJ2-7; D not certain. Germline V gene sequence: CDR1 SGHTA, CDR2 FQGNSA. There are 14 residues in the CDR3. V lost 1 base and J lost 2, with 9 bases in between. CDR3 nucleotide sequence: TGTGCCAGCAGCTTAGGATCACGTACCTACGAGCAGTACTTC. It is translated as CASSLGSRTYEQYF. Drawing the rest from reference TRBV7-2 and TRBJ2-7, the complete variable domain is GAGVSQSPSNKVTEKGKDVELRCDPISGHTALYWYRQSLGQGLEFLIYFQGNSAPDKSGLPSDRFSAERTGGSVSTLTIQRTQQEDSAVYLCASSLGSRTYEQYFGPGTRLTVT.

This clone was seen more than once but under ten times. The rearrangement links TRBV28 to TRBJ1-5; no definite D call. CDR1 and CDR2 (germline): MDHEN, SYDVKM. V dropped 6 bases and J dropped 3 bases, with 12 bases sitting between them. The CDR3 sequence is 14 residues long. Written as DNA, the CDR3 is TGTGCCAGCAGCCGGACCCAGGTCAATCAGCCCCAGCATTTT. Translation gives CASSRTQVNQPQHF.

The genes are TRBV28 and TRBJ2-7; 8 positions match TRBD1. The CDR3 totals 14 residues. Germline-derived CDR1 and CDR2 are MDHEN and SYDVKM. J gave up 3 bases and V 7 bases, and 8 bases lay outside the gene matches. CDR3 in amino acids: CASTLTGTGYEQYF. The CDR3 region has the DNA TGTGCCAGCACTCTCACCGGGACAGGCTACGAGCAGTACTTC.

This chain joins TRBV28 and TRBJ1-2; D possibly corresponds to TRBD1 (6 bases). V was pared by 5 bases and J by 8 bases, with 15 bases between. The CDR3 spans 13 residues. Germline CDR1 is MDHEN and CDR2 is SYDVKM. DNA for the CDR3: TGTGCCAGCAGTAGGGACACCCTGAGAGGCTACACCTTC. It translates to CASSRDTLRGYTF.

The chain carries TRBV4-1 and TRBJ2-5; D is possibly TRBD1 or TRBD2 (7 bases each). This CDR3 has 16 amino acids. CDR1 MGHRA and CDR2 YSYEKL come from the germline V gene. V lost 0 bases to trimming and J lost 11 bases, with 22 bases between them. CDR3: CASSQDRQGGTREQYF. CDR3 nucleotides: TGCGCCAGCAGCCAAGATCGGCAGGGGGGGACGCGGGAGCAGTACTTC.

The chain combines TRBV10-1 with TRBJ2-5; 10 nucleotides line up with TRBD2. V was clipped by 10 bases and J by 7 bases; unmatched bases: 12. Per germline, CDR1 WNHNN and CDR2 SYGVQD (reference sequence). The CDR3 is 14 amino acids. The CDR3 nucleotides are TGCGCCATACATCACTGGGCTAGCGGGGGGACCCAGTACTTC. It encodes CAIHHWASGGTQYF.

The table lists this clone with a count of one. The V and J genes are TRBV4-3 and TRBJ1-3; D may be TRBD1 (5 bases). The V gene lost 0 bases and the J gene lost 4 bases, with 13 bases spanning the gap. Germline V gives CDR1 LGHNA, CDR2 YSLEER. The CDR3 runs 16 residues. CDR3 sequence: CASSQEIGARGNTIYF. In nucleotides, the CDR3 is TGCGCCAGCAGCCAAGAGATAGGGGCTAGAGGAAACACCATATATTTT.

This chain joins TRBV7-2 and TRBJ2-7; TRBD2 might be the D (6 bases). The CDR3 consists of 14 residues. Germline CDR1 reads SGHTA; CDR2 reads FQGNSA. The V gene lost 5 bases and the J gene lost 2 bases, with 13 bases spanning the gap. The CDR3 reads CASSGGTSPYEQYF. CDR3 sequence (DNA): TGTGCCAGCAGCGGCGGGACTTCCCCCTACGAGCAGTACTTC.

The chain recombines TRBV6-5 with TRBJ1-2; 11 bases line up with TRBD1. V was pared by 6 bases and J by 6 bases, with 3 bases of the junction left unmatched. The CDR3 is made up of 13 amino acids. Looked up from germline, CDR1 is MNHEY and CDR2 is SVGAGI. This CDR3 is CASRTDRGHGYTF. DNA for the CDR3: TGTGCCAGCAGAACGGACAGGGGGCATGGCTACACCTTC.

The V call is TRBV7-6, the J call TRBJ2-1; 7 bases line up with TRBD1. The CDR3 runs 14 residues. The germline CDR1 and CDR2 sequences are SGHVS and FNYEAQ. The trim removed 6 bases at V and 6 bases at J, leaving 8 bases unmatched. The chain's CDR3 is CASSSTGQLNEQFF. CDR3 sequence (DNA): TGTGCCAGCAGTTCAACGGGACAGCTCAATGAGCAGTTCTTC.

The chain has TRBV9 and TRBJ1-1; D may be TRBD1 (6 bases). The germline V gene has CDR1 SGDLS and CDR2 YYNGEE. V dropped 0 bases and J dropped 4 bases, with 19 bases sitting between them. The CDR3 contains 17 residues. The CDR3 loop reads CASSVEGGGGMGTEAFF. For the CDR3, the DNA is TGTGCCAGCAGCGTAGAGGGGGGTGGAGGGATGGGCACTGAAGCTTTCTTT.

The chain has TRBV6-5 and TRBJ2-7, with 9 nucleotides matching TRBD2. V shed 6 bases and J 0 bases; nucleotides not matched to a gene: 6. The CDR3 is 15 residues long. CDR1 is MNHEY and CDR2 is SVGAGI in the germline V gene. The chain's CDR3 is CASRRLAASSYEQYF. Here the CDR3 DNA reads TGTGCCAGCAGGAGACTAGCGGCGAGCTCCTACGAGCAGTACTTC.

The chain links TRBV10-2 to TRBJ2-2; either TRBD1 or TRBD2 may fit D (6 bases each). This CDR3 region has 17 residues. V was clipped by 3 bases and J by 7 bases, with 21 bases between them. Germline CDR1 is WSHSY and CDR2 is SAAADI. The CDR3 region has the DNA TGCGCCAGCAGTGACGGTTGGCGGGGCAGGGGTATCGGGGAGCTGTTTTTT. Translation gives CASSDGWRGRGIGELFF.

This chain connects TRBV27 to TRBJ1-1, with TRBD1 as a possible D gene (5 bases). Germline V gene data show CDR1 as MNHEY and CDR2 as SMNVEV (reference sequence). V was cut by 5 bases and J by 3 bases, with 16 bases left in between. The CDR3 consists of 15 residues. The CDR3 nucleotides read TGTGCCAGCAGTGCCCCCGTCGAAGGGGACACTGAAGCTTTCTTT. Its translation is CASSAPVEGDTEAFF.

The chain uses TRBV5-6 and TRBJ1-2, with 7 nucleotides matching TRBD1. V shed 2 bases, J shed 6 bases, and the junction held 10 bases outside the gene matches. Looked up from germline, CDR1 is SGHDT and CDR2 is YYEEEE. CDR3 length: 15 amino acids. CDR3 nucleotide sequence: TGTGCCAGCAGCTTCTCACAGGGGATAGGAAATGGCTACACCTTC. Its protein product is CASSFSQGIGNGYTF.

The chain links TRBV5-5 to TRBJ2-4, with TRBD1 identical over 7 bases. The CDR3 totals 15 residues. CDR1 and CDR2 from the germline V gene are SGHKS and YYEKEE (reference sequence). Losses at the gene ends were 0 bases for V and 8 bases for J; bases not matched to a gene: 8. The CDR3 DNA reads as TGTGCCAGCAGCTTGGGGGGACAGTTAGGCGACATTCAGTACTTC. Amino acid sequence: CASSLGGQLGDIQYF.

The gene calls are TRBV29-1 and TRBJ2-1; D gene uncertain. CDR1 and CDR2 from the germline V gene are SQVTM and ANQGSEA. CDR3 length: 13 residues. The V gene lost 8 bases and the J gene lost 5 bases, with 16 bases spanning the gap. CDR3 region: CSSGTTQDNEQFF. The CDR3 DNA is TGCAGCTCCGGTACTACCCAGGACAATGAGCAGTTCTTC.

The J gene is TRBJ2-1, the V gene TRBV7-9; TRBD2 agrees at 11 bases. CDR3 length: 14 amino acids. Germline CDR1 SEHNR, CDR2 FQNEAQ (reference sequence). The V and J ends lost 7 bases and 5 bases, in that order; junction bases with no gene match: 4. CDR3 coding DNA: TGTGCCAGCAACCCGGGACTAGCGGACAATGAGCAGTTCTTC. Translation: CASNPGLADNEQFF.

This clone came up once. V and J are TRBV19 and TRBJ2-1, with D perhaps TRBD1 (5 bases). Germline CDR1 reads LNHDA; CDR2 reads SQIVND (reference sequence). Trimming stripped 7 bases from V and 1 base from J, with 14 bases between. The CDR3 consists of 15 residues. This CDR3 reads CASTRTPYSYNEQFF. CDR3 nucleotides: TGTGCCAGTACCCGGACACCATATTCCTACAATGAGCAGTTCTTC. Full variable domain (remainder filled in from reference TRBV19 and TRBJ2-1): DGGITQSPKYLFRKEGQNVTLSCEQNLNHDAMYWYRQDPGQGLRLIYYSQIVNDFQKGDIAEGYSVSREKKESFPLTVTSAQKNPTAFYLCASTRTPYSYNEQFFGPGTRLTVL.

The CDR3: CASSLQGLGEKLFF. CDR3 nucleotide sequence: TGTGCCAGCAGCTTACAGGGGTTGGGGGAAAAACTGTTTTTT. The chain carries TRBV7-2 and TRBJ1-4; D might be TRBD1 (6 bases). The CDR3 has 14 amino acids. V was clipped by 2 bases and J by 8 bases, with 12 bases between them. Germline CDR1 is SGHTA and CDR2 is FQGNSA.

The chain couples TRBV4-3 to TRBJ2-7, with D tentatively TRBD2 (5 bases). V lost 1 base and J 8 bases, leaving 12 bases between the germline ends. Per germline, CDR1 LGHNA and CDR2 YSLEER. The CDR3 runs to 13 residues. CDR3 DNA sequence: TGCGCCAGCAGCCAAGGGACTGGTTACAAGCAGTACTTC. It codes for CASSQGTGYKQYF.